The table lists the clone carrying this T cell receptor beta chain with a few counts. Its antigen is as yet unknown. The sample belongs to a study of T-cell memory formation after mild COVID-19. Study-wide results and caveats: Contracting CD4+ clones were located mainly in CM and EM, and CD8+ clones in EMRA. Researchers could not confirm that second-wave clones peaking on day 37 targeted SARS-CoV-2.

The germline V gene encodes CDR1 SEHNR and CDR2 FQNEAQ (reference sequence). The CDR3 length is 16 residues. V dropped 0 bases and J dropped 4 bases, with 13 bases sitting between them. cDNA libraries for TCR alpha and TCR beta, carrying sample barcodes and UMIs, came from 5'RACE with constant-segment primers. TCRdb ran MiXCR on the 5' RACE reads and lists one entry per CDR3 protein. The sample consists of approximately 150,000 distinct CDR3 sequences, roughly 13% of them appearing once. The chain joins TRBV7-9 to TRBJ2-1; D perhaps matches TRBD2 (7 bases). Specimen: PBMCs or a T cell subset sorted from them (not recorded which). This TCR was recovered from a man between 18 and 29 years old who had mild COVID-19 (a few samples of this study predate the infection). Cell type and time point are not known. CDR3 nucleotides: TGTGCCAGCAGCTTAGCGGGGGGGCCCTCGTACAATGAGCAGTTCTTC. It encodes CASSLAGGPSYNEQFF.